The 17 T cell receptor beta chains given below trace back to one sample, sequenced in a study of OX40 agonist ivuxolimab in advanced cancers. Library prep was done by the immunoSEQ multiplex PCR assay. The source is immuneACCESS, and TCRdb retained only in-frame sequences with V and J called. Part of the clones is not carried over; for the studies checked, unresolved V genes explain less than half of this, and the remainder is unexplained. This sample has fewer than 80,000 clones in its table, and 85% of those were observed once. The ten largest clonotypes hold roughly 4% of the sample. The starting material was CD4+ or CD8+ T cells sorted from blood, obtained in a trial of the OX40 agonist ivuxolimab. These receptors originate from an adult with an advanced solid tumor such as melanoma, head and neck, liver or kidney cancer.

The chain recombines TRBV18 with TRBJ2-3; D unresolved. There are 12 residues in the CDR3. Germline V gene sequence: CDR1 KGHSH, CDR2 LQKENI. Trimming cost V 6 bases and J 2 bases, with 6 bases left between them. The CDR3: CASSETTDTQYF. In DNA form, the CDR3 reads TGTGCCAGCTCCGAAACCACAGATACGCAGTATTTT.

The chain employs TRBV25-1 and TRBJ2-7, with 8 bases identical to TRBD2. The CDR3 runs to 13 residues. Per the germline V gene, CDR1 is MGHDK and CDR2 is SYGVNS. V dropped 10 bases and J dropped 5; count of bases not matched to a gene: 10. CDR3 DNA sequence: TGTGCCACCACCGGGACTAGATCTCACGAGCAGTACTTC. Residues: CATTGTRSHEQYF.

CDR3 sequence: CASSQATGHSYEQYF. Here the CDR3 DNA reads TGCGCCAGCAGCCAAGCGACCGGACATTCCTACGAGCAGTACTTC. This chain uses TRBV4-1 with TRBJ2-7, with a tentative D call TRBD1 (5 bases). Germline V gene data show CDR1 as MGHRA and CDR2 as YSYEKL. The CDR3 runs 15 residues. V shed 1 base and J shed 1 base, with 11 bases lying between them.

This sequence joins TRBV27 and TRBJ2-4; possibly TRBD2 for D (5 bases). V was shortened by 10 bases and J by 0 bases, with 13 bases between the two germline ends. CDR1 is MNHEY and CDR2 is SMNVEV in the germline V gene (reference sequence). This CDR3 comprises 14 residues. CDR3 DNA sequence: TGTGCCACCAGGAGGTGGGAAGCCAAAAACATTCAGTACTTC. Translating it yields CATRRWEAKNIQYF.

The CDR3 DNA reads as TGTGCCAGCGGTCTCCCTGATTGGGGCCTGAACACTGAAGCTTTCTTT. It is translated as CASGLPDWGLNTEAFF. The chain has TRBV2 and TRBJ1-1; maybe TRBD1 (5 bases). Trimming cost V 8 bases and J 0 bases, with 19 bases left between them. This CDR3 has 16 amino acids. Germline values: CDR1 SNHLY, CDR2 FYNNEI.

The chain has TRBV6-5 and TRBJ1-2; 9 nucleotides align to TRBD1. Trimming removed 4 bases from V and 2 bases from J; junction bases left unmatched: 5. In germline, CDR1 is MNHEY, CDR2 SVGAGI. There are 15 residues in the CDR3. The CDR3 DNA follows: TGTGCCAGCAGTTCCACGACAGGGGGAAACTATGGCTACACCTTC. Translated, it gives CASSSTTGGNYGYTF.

The chain uses TRBV6-1 and TRBJ1-1, with D tentatively TRBD1 (5 bases). V was trimmed by 7 bases and J by 1 base, leaving 13 bases between them. CDR3 length: 14 residues. The germline V gene encodes CDR1 MNHNS and CDR2 SASEGT. The CDR3 DNA follows: TGTGCCAGCAACTCGGGGGGGACGAACACTGAAGCTTTCTTT. It translates to CASNSGGTNTEAFF.

The genes are TRBV6-5 and TRBJ1-2; D gene ambiguous. The V gene lost 2 bases and the J gene lost 5 bases, with 6 bases spanning the gap. The CDR3 runs to 12 residues. CDR1 is MNHEY and CDR2 is SVGAGI in the germline V gene. CDR3 sequence (DNA): TGTGCCAGCAGTTACAGGGAGTATGGCTACACCTTC. It codes for CASSYREYGYTF.

CDR3 DNA sequence: TGTGCCAGCAGTTTCTTGGGTCTCCCCGGGACTAATGAGCAGTTCTTC. Translated: CASSFLGLPGTNEQFF. The gene calls are TRBV27 and TRBJ2-1; possible D gene TRBD2, 6 bases. CDR3 length: 16 amino acids. The germline V and J ends were trimmed by 3 bases and 7 bases, with 19 bases remaining between them. CDR1 and CDR2 from the germline V gene are MNHEY and SMNVEV (reference sequence).

V usage is TRBV7-8 and J usage is TRBJ2-2; 11 bases match TRBD2. This CDR3 is built from 16 residues. After removal of 2 bases from V and 7 bases from J, the junction contained 6 bases not matched to a gene. CDR1 is SGHVS and CDR2 is FQNEAQ in the germline V gene. CDR3 sequence: CASSLYLAGGHGELFF. Here the CDR3 DNA reads TGTGCCAGCAGCTTATACCTAGCGGGAGGTCACGGGGAGCTGTTTTTT.

This rearrangement joins TRBV6-5 to TRBJ2-7; D possibly corresponds to TRBD1 (5 bases). The V end was cut by 0 bases, the J end by 0 bases, with 12 bases between. The CDR3 is 16 amino acids. Germline-derived CDR1 and CDR2 are MNHEY and SVGAGI. The CDR3 nucleotides read TGTGCCAGCAGTTACTCGATGGGGCAGGGCTCCTACGAGCAGTACTTC. This codes for CASSYSMGQGSYEQYF.

In this sample, this clone turned up a few times. The V gene is TRBV15, the J gene TRBJ2-5, with 9 bases identical to TRBD1. The V gene's germline CDR1 is LNHNV and CDR2 YYDKDF (reference sequence). V dropped 3 bases and J dropped 4; count of bases not matched to a gene: 9. The CDR3 loop spans 16 amino acids. CDR3 nucleotides: TGTGCCACCAGCAGGGATTACAGGGGGCCGGGAGAGACCCAGTACTTC. Amino acids: CATSRDYRGPGETQYF. The variable domain in full, completed from reference TRBV15 and TRBJ2-5, reads DAMVIQNPRYQVTQFGKPVTLSCSQTLNHNVMYWYQQKSSQAPKLLFHYYDKDFNNEADTPDNFQSRRPNTSFCFLDIRSPGLGDTAMYLCATSRDYRGPGETQYFGPGTRLLVL.

V gene TRBV11-2 combines with J gene TRBJ1-2; a weak D match, TRBD1 (5 bases). The germline V gene encodes CDR1 SGHAT and CDR2 FQNNGV. Deletions cut 8 bases from V and 4 bases from J, with 20 bases between. The CDR3 runs to 15 residues. Here the CDR3 reads CASVAGTHAGYGYTF. The CDR3 DNA is TGTGCCAGCGTCGCCGGGACCCACGCCGGCTATGGCTACACCTTC.

The CDR3, as DNA: TGTGCCAGCAGCTTACAGGGCTCCGGAAACACCATATATTTT. As protein: CASSLQGSGNTIYF. This rearrangement joins TRBV28 to TRBJ1-3, with D possibly matching TRBD1 (6 bases). The germline V gene has CDR1 MDHEN and CDR2 SYDVKM. The V end lost 6 bases, the J end lost 4 bases, and 13 bases lay between the germline ends. This CDR3 spans 14 amino acids. The full variable domain, with the rest looked up from reference TRBV28 and TRBJ1-3, is DVKVTQSSRYLVKRTGEKVFLECVQDMDHENMFWYRQDPGLGLRLIYFSYDVKMKEKGDIPEGYSVSREKKERFSLILESASTNQTSMYLCASSLQGSGNTIYFGEGSWLTVV.

This rearrangement joins TRBV27 to TRBJ1-2, with 8 bases lining up with TRBD1. Germline values: CDR1 MNHEY, CDR2 SMNVEV (reference sequence). The CDR3 is 12 amino acids. V gave up 8 bases and J gave up 8 bases; unmatched junction bases: 7. The CDR3 bases are TGTGCCAGCTCACAGACAGGGGCCGGCTACACCTTC. Its translation is CASSQTGAGYTF.

The chain recombines TRBV4-3 with TRBJ2-7; a weak D match, TRBD2 (6 bases). Germline V gives CDR1 LGHNA, CDR2 YSLEER. This CDR3 spans 13 amino acids. The V gene lost 0 bases and the J gene lost 4 bases, with 7 bases spanning the gap. The CDR3 protein is CASSQEGGYEQYF. The DNA of the CDR3 is TGCGCCAGCAGCCAAGAGGGGGGATACGAGCAGTACTTC.

The rearrangement links TRBV18 to TRBJ2-1; 10 bases are a match to TRBD1. The CDR3 runs 14 residues. In germline, CDR1 is KGHSH, CDR2 LQKENI. The ends lost 5 bases at V and 8 bases at J; junction bases unmatched: 6. The DNA of the CDR3 is TGTGCCAGCTCAGATCGGGACAGGGGCGATGAGCAGTTCTTC. Protein sequence: CASSDRDRGDEQFF.